This paragraph reports one TCR beta chain. Primed by a sample-barcoded 5' primer and a J-beta primer mix, a second PCR proceeded for roughly 6 to 12 cycles. MiXCR, applied by TCRdb to the 5' RACE reads, yields one record per CDR3 protein. Found here are roughly 500,000 distinct CDR3 sequences, 27% of them singletons; the top ten hold approximately 17%. The entry originates in a study of blood T cells in healthy people across ages. With 3 bases removed from V and 4 bases from J, the gap between germline ends came to 15 bases. Germline loops: CDR1 LGHNA, CDR2 YNFKEQ. This CDR3 has 15 residues. The sample taken for sequencing was blood. The sequence was collected from a woman aged 70-85 years in good health. V gene TRBV4-2 combines with J gene TRBJ1-1, with a possible D match to TRBD1 (6 bases). The CDR3 sequence: CASSQGGQLGTEAFF. In DNA, the CDR3 is TGTGCCAGCAGCCAGGGTGGACAGTTAGGCACTGAAGCTTTCTTT.